These 30 T cell receptor beta chains were sequenced from one sample in a study of neurological immune-mediated disorders. TCRdb itself ran the 5' RACE reads through MiXCR, one entry per CDR3 protein. The sample includes some 47,000 distinct CDR3 sequences, around 17% seen only once; the top ten take 4% to 5.5%. Sequenced sample: PBMCs. These receptors were collected from a man between 60 and 75 years old in good health.

By share, this clonotype ranks as medium-sized. The chain recombines TRBV5-1 with TRBJ2-3; D perhaps matches TRBD1 (6 bases). Germline V gene lookup returns CDR1 SGHRS and CDR2 YFSETQ. Between the trimmed V and J ends, which lost 3 bases and 2 bases, there was a span of 13 bases. The CDR3 has 15 amino acids. The CDR3 nucleotides read TGCGCCAGCAGCTCGAGCTCAGGGGCCACAGATACGCAGTATTTT. Translated: CASSSSSGATDTQYF.

This clonotype has just one count. V gene TRBV4-3 combines with J gene TRBJ2-2; D gene uncertain. This CDR3 comprises 13 residues. The germline V gene encodes CDR1 LGHNA and CDR2 YSLEER. The V gene lost 4 bases and the J gene lost 9 bases, with 12 bases spanning the gap. CDR3 DNA sequence: TGCGCCAGCAGCCTCGCAGGAGACTGGGAGCTGTTTTTT. Its translation: CASSLAGDWELFF.

This clonotype was recorded many times. This chain uses TRBV7-2 with TRBJ1-4; 7 nucleotides line up with TRBD1. The V gene's germline CDR1 is SGHTA and CDR2 FQGNSA. Unmatched junction bases numbered 3, after V lost 5 bases and J lost 0 bases. This CDR3 contains 15 residues. This CDR3 reads CASSRQGSTNEKLFF. DNA for the CDR3: TGTGCCAGCAGCCGACAGGGCTCAACTAATGAAAAACTGTTTTTT.

This clonotype was found many times. This chain joins TRBV9 and TRBJ1-3; TRBD1 agrees at 9 bases. Germline V gene data show CDR1 as SGDLS and CDR2 as YYNGEE. The junction had 6 bases not matched to a gene; V was cut back by 4 bases and J by 4 bases. The CDR3 runs to 15 residues. CDR3 sequence reads: CASSPTGGGGNTIYF. CDR3 sequence (DNA): TGTGCCAGCAGCCCGACAGGGGGTGGAGGAAACACCATATATTTT. The variable domain in full, completed from reference TRBV9 and TRBJ1-3, reads DSGVTQTPKHLITATGQRVTLRCSPRSGDLSVYWYQQSLDQGLQFLIQYYNGEERAKGNILERFSAQQFPDLHSELNLSSLELGDSALYFCASSPTGGGGNTIYFGEGSWLTVV.

This clonotype came up many times. The chain recombines TRBV29-1 with TRBJ1-1; D call uncertain. CDR1 is SQVTM and CDR2 is ANQGSEA in the germline V gene. The V and J ends lost 5 bases and 0 bases respectively, with 7 bases between them. CDR3 length: 12 residues. The DNA for the CDR3 is TGCAGCGTTAAAGTCGTGAACACTGAAGCTTTCTTT. Protein: CSVKVVNTEAFF.

In this sample, this clonotype turned up once. The rearrangement joins TRBV28 to TRBJ2-3, with a weak D call TRBD2 (6 bases). This CDR3 contains 15 residues. CDR1 and CDR2 (germline): MDHEN, SYDVKM. V was trimmed by 2 bases and J by 0 bases, leaving 9 bases between them. Written as DNA, the CDR3 is TGTGCCAGCAGTTTACGGGGGACTAGCACAGATACGCAGTATTTT. Residues: CASSLRGTSTDTQYF.

In this sample, this clonotype turned up many times. This chain joins TRBV5-1 and TRBJ2-7; D is possibly TRBD1 (6 bases). The CDR3 extends over 17 amino acids. V was pared by 5 bases and J by 5 bases, with 26 bases between. CDR1 and CDR2 from the germline V gene are SGHRS and YFSETQ. CDR3 DNA sequence: TGCGCCAGCAGGATACAAACGACTCAAAACAGGGTCCACGAGCAGTACTTC. Translation gives CASRIQTTQNRVHEQYF.

This clonotype was seen many times. V is TRBV5-1 and J is TRBJ2-2, with D possibly matching TRBD2 (5 bases). Germline V gene sequence: CDR1 SGHRS, CDR2 YFSETQ. This CDR3 spans 18 amino acids. Trimming took off 2 bases at V and 5 bases at J, with 22 bases between the two ends. This CDR3 is CASSLRSTTDSRTGELFF. The CDR3 DNA is TGCGCCAGCAGCTTAAGGTCCACCACGGACTCCCGGACCGGGGAGCTGTTTTTT.

This clonotype was seen many times. This sequence joins TRBV5-1 and TRBJ1-2; D call uncertain. Trimming took 0 bases from V and 4 from J, leaving 4 bases between them. The CDR3 extends over 12 amino acids. The germline V gene encodes CDR1 SGHRS and CDR2 YFSETQ. DNA of the CDR3: TGCGCCAGCAGCTTGGAAGGCTATGGCTACACCTTC. As protein: CASSLEGYGYTF.

This clonotype was detected many times. The chain employs TRBV20-1 and TRBJ2-7; 12 positions match TRBD2. There are 14 residues in the CDR3. Germline V gene sequence: CDR1 DFQATT, CDR2 SNEGSKA (reference sequence). V gave up 6 bases and J gave up 1 base; unmatched junction bases: 4. The CDR3 coding sequence is TGCAGTGCGGCAACTAGCGGGAGGTCCTACGAGCAGTACTTC. It encodes CSAATSGRSYEQYF.

This clonotype came up many times. J is TRBJ2-7 and V is TRBV27; TRBD1 agrees at 8 bases. Germline CDR1 and CDR2: MNHEY and SMNVEV (reference sequence). V lost 3 bases and J lost 5; bases outside the gene matches: 6. CDR3 length equals 14 residues. For the CDR3, the DNA is TGTGCCAGCAGTTTCCTGGACAGGGTCCACGAGCAGTACTTC. Translation: CASSFLDRVHEQYF.

This clonotype occurred many times. V usage is TRBV12-3 or TRBV12-4 and J usage is TRBJ2-1; 8 bases agree with TRBD1. The CDR3 has 14 residues. The junction had 8 bases not matched to a gene; V was cut back by 4 bases and J by 9 bases. CDR3 DNA sequence: TGTGCCAGCAGTTGGGGACAGGCCACTCGTGAGCAGTTCTTC. This gives the protein CASSWGQATREQFF.

At least ten counts were recorded for this clonotype. The chain joins TRBV29-1 to TRBJ2-1, with 8 bases fitting TRBD1. The CDR3 extends over 13 amino acids. V was clipped by 7 bases and J by 4 bases; unmatched bases: 6. The germline V gene has CDR1 SQVTM and CDR2 ANQGSEA. This chain's CDR3 is CSGTGQVYNEQFF. Written as DNA, the CDR3 is TGCAGCGGGACGGGACAGGTATACAATGAGCAGTTCTTC.

This chain connects TRBV28 to TRBJ2-1; tentative D call: TRBD1 (5 bases). V gave up 3 bases and J gave up 5 bases, with 14 bases separating them. In germline, CDR1 is MDHEN, CDR2 SYDVKM. The CDR3 consists of 15 residues. CDR3 residues: CASSFSSGLNNEQFF. CDR3 DNA sequence: TGTGCCAGCAGTTTTTCTTCAGGGTTGAACAATGAGCAGTTCTTC.

This clonotype was seen many times. The chain combines TRBV5-1 with TRBJ2-7; 9 nucleotides align to TRBD2. Per germline, CDR1 SGHRS and CDR2 YFSETQ. Trimming removed 3 bases from V and 1 base from J; junction bases left unmatched: 8. This CDR3 spans 16 amino acids. DNA for the CDR3: TGCGCCAGCAGCTCTTACCCGGGACTAGCATCCTACGAGCAGTACTTC. Its protein product is CASSSYPGLASYEQYF.

This clonotype was detected ten times or more. The J gene is TRBJ2-1, the V gene TRBV5-1; D gene uncertain. Trimming cost V 0 bases and J 2 bases, with 9 bases left between them. There are 15 residues in the CDR3. CDR1 is SGHRS and CDR2 is YFSETQ in the germline V gene. The CDR3 DNA reads TGCGCCAGCAGCTTGGACTACCCTACCTACAATGAGCAGTTCTTC. This encodes CASSLDYPTYNEQFF.

This clonotype was counted ten times or more. This chain uses TRBV11-1 with TRBJ1-6; the D is unclear. Between the trimmed V and J ends, which lost 5 bases and 9 bases, there was a span of 11 bases. The CDR3 length is 13 residues. Germline lookup yields CDR1 SGHAT and CDR2 FQDESV (reference sequence). The CDR3 coding sequence is TGTGCCAGCAGCGAGCGGGTTAGTTCACCCCTCCACTTT. Protein product: CASSERVSSPLHF. Filled out from reference TRBV11-1 and TRBJ1-6, the complete variable domain reads EAEVAQSPRYKITEKSQAVAFWCDPISGHATLYWYRQILGQGPELLVQFQDESVVDDSQLPKDRFSAERLKGVDSTLKIQPAELGDSAMYLCASSERVSSPLHFGNGTRLTVT.

This clonotype was counted at least ten times. V gene TRBV2 combines with J gene TRBJ1-5, with D possibly matching TRBD1 (5 bases). This CDR3 is 14 amino acids long. Trimming pared 4 bases from V and 0 bases from J, leaving 7 bases between. Germline V CDR1 and CDR2: SNHLY, FYNNEI. CDR3 nucleotides: TGTGCCAGCAGTGCAGGGCTTAGCAATCAGCCCCAGCATTTT. Its protein product is CASSAGLSNQPQHF. Variable domain in full (rest from reference TRBV2 and TRBJ1-5): EPEVTQTPSHQVTQMGQEVILRCVPISNHLYFYWYRQILGQKVEFLVSFYNNEISEKSEIFDDQFSVERPDGSNFTLKIRSTKLEDSAMYFCASSAGLSNQPQHFGDGTRLSIL.

Many counts were recorded for this clonotype. This chain links TRBV6-6 with TRBJ1-1; no clear D. From germline, CDR1 is MNHNY and CDR2 SVGAGI (reference sequence). CDR3 length: 11 residues. With 6 bases removed from V and 8 bases from J, the gap between germline ends came to 10 bases. This CDR3 is CASRRAGEAFF. The CDR3 nucleotides read TGTGCCAGCAGGAGAGCCGGGGAAGCTTTCTTT.

The CDR3 spells CASSLYGRGSHYEQYF. In nucleotides, the CDR3 is TGTGCCAGCAGCTTGTACGGCAGGGGGTCCCACTACGAGCAGTACTTC. The chain combines TRBV5-5 with TRBJ2-7; TRBD1 aligns across 7 bases. V was pared by 1 base and J by 3 bases, with 10 bases of the junction left unmatched. Germline CDR1 reads SGHKS; CDR2 reads YYEKEE (reference sequence). CDR3 size: 16 residues.

This clonotype has at least ten counts. The chain combines TRBV7-2 with TRBJ2-5; TRBD2 matches at 8 bases. This CDR3 is 15 amino acids long. Germline V lookup: CDR1 SGHTA, CDR2 FQGNSA. V lost 2 bases to trimming and J lost 4 bases; unmatched junction nucleotides: 6. CDR3 sequence reads: CASSLQWLAGETQYF. CDR3 nucleotide sequence: TGTGCCAGCAGCTTACAATGGCTAGCGGGAGAGACCCAGTACTTC.

This sequence joins TRBV19 and TRBJ1-5, with unresolved D. Trimming took off 0 bases at V and 2 bases at J, with 5 bases between the two ends. Germline V CDR1 and CDR2: LNHDA, SQIVND (reference sequence). This CDR3 contains 14 residues. The DNA for the CDR3 is TGTGCCAGTAGTATAGAGAGCCGCAATCAGCCCCAGCATTTT. It codes for CASSIESRNQPQHF.

The chain carries TRBV5-1 and TRBJ1-1; D is uncertain. V was cut by 2 bases and J by 1 base, with 9 bases left in between. The CDR3 length is 14 residues. CDR1 is SGHRS and CDR2 is YFSETQ in the germline V gene. The CDR3 region has the DNA TGCGCCAGCAGCTTATCGGTGGGGAACACTGAAGCTTTCTTT. It encodes CASSLSVGNTEAFF. Full variable domain (missing parts from reference TRBV5-1 and TRBJ1-1): KAGVTQTPRYLIKTRGQQVTLSCSPISGHRSVSWYQQTPGQGLQFLFEYFSETQRNKGNFPGRFSGRQFSNSRSEMNVSTLELGDSALYLCASSLSVGNTEAFFGQGTRLTVV.

The chain joins TRBV6-5 to TRBJ2-7, with D perhaps TRBD1 (5 bases). Germline assignment: CDR1 MNHEY and CDR2 SVGAGI. Trimming removed 2 bases at V and 6 bases at J, with 11 bases between. The CDR3 sequence is 13 residues long. The CDR3 region is CASSYTGSGEQYF. In nucleotides, the CDR3 is TGTGCCAGCAGTTACACAGGATCGGGCGAGCAGTACTTC.

This clonotype was seen at least ten times. The gene calls are TRBV5-1 and TRBJ2-3, with 10 bases fitting TRBD1. In germline, CDR1 is SGHRS, CDR2 YFSETQ. The CDR3 length is 15 residues. Trimming took 4 bases from V and 2 from J; bases not matched to a gene: 4. CDR3 bases: TGCGCCAGCAGCAAGGACAGGGGGGCCACAGATACGCAGTATTTT. This codes for CASSKDRGATDTQYF.

At least ten counts were recorded for this clonotype. The chain has TRBV10-3 and TRBJ2-3; weak D call: TRBD1 (5 bases). The germline gives CDR1 ENHRY, CDR2 SYGVKD. The CDR3 loop spans 13 amino acids. V gave up 4 bases and J gave up 5 bases, with 10 bases separating them. The CDR3 sequence is CAISGPQVDTQYF. The CDR3 DNA sequence: TGTGCCATCAGTGGACCACAGGTAGATACGCAGTATTTT.

This clonotype was seen many times. The gene calls are TRBV20-1 and TRBJ2-7; 8 positions agree with TRBD1. CDR1 is DFQATT and CDR2 is SNEGSKA in the germline V gene (reference sequence). This CDR3 spans 15 amino acids. After removal of 0 bases from V and 2 bases from J, the junction contained 6 bases not matched to a gene. CDR3 sequence: CSARDPTGAAYEQYF. The CDR3 DNA reads TGCAGTGCTAGAGATCCGACAGGGGCCGCCTACGAGCAGTACTTC.

This clonotype was seen repeatedly, ten times or more. The chain recombines TRBV6-4 with TRBJ1-4; D gene ambiguous. V was pared by 7 bases and J by 4 bases, with 10 bases between. The germline gives CDR1 MRHNA, CDR2 SNTAGT. This CDR3 region has 13 residues. CDR3 nucleotides: TGTGCCAGCACACTGAGCGGTAATGAAAAACTGTTTTTT. Translated, it gives CASTLSGNEKLFF.

The V and J genes are TRBV7-3 and TRBJ2-5, with 7 bases identical to TRBD1. Per germline, CDR1 SGHTA and CDR2 FQGTGA. After removal of 2 bases from V and 5 bases from J, the junction contained 5 bases not matched to a gene. The CDR3 totals 14 residues. The CDR3 DNA reads as TGTGCCAGCAGCTTAGAAGGGGGCCGGGAGACCCAGTACTTC. It specifies CASSLEGGRETQYF.

This clonotype was detected ten times or more. The rearrangement joins TRBV29-1 to TRBJ2-1, with D perhaps matching TRBD2 (6 bases). The germline CDR1 and CDR2 sequences are SQVTM and ANQGSEA. The CDR3 length is 12 residues. V was clipped by 7 bases and J by 9 bases, with 16 bases between them. The CDR3 region is CSGGTDWSEQFF. CDR3 nucleotide sequence: TGCAGCGGCGGGACCGATTGGAGTGAGCAGTTCTTC.